This section outlines one T cell receptor beta chain sequence together with its context. The antigen is not known. Described time point: week 35, safety follow-up. Each dose delivered 300 ug of mutant IDH1 20-mer peptide subcutaneously with imiquimod. Germline CDR1 and CDR2: SNHLY and FYNNEI. V lost 4 bases, J lost 2 bases, and 7 bases lay in between. This CDR3 region has 13 residues. This entry comes from a study of a mutant IDH1 vaccine in newly diagnosed glioma. Whole-study context: The initiation of vaccination occurred 4-6 weeks after radiotherapy alone, or with temozolomide cycles.

Produced via immunoSEQ multiplex PCR; TCRdb's table is partial and in-frame only. The sample has more than 45,000 clones; roughly 91% are singletons. The specimen comprised PBMCs, sampled from a glioma patient whose treatment included an IDH1 peptide vaccine. V gene TRBV2 combines with J gene TRBJ2-3, with TRBD1 as a possible D gene (5 bases). The origin of this receptor is a woman aged 40-49 years with glioma. The DNA for the CDR3 is TGTGCCAGCAGTGGACAGACCACAGATACGCAGTATTTT. Its translation: CASSGQTTDTQYF.